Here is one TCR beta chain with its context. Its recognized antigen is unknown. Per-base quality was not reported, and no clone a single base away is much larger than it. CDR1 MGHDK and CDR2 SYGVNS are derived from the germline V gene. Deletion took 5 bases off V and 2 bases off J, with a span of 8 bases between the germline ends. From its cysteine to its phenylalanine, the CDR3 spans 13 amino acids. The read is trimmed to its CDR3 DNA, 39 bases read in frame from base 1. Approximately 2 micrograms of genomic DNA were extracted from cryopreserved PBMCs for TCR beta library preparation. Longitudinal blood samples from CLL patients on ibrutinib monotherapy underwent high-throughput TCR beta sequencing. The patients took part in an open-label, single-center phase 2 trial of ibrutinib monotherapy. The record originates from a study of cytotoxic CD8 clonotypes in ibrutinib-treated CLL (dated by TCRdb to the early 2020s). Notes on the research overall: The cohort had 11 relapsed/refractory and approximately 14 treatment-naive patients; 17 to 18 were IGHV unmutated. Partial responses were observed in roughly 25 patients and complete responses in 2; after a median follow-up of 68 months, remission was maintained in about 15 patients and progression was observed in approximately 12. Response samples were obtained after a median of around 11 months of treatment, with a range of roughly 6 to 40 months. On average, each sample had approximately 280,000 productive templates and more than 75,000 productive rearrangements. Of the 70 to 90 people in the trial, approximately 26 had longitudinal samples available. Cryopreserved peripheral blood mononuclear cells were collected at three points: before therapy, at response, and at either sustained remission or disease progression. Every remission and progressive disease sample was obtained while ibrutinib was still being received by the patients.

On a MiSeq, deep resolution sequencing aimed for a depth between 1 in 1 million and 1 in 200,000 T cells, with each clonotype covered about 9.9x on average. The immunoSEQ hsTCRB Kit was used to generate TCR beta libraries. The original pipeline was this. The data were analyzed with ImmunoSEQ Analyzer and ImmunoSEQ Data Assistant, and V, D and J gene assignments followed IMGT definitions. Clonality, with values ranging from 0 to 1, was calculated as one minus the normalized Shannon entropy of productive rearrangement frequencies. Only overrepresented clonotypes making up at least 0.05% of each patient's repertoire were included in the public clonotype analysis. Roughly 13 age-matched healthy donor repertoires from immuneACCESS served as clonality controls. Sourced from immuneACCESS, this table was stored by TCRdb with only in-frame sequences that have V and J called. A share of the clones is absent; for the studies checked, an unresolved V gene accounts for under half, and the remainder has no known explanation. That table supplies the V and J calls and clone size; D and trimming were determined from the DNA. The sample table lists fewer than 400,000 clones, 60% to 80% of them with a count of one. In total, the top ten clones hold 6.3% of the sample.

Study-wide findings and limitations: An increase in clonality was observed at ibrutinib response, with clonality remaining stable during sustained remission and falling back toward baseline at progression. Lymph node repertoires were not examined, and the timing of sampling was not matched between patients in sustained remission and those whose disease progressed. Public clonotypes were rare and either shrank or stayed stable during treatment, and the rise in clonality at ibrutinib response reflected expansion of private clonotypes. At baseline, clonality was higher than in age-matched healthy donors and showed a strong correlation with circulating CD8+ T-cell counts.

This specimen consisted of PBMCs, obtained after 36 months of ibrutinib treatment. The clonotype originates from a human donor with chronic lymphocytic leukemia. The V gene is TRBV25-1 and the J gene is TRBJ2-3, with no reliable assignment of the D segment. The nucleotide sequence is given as TGTGCCAGCAGTACTATTACCACAGATACGCAGTATTTT. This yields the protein CASSTITTDTQYF.